This T cell receptor (beta chain) derives from a study of CD8 T cells in Susac syndrome. Study background: Clinical remission applied to roughly 8 sequenced Susac syndrome patients, and about six had active disease. Study results and caveats: Clonal CD8+ expansion in Susac was highest in TEMRA cells and active patients.

The CDR3 totals 17 residues. Germline V gives CDR1 SGHVS, CDR2 FQNEAQ. The V gene lost 1 base and the J gene lost 0 bases, with 13 bases spanning the gap. Negative isolation was used for CD8+ and CD4+ T cells and FACS enrichment for TEMRA cells. Random hexamers were used to reverse transcribe the RNA input (about 0.5 to 1 ug). It was immunoSEQ multiplex PCR that amplified TCR beta CDR3 across 54 Vbeta and 13 Jbeta. From the immunoSEQ multiplex PCR reads, TCRdb called clonotypes with MiXCR, one entry per CDR3 protein. Counted here are approximately 100,000 distinct CDR3 sequences, approximately 94% occurring once; the ten biggest clones make up approximately 0.41%. With regard to this clonotype: As yet, its antigen is unknown.

This sequence was found in a human donor with Susac syndrome. V gene TRBV7-8 combines with J gene TRBJ2-4; D gene uncertain. Sequencing was performed on CD8+ T cells from PBMCs. The CDR3 DNA sequence: TGTGCCAGCAGCTTAGGGGCAAGTGGGCTAGCCAAAAACATTCAGTACTTC. Encoded protein: CASSLGASGLAKNIQYF. The whole variable domain, filled in from reference TRBV7-8 and TRBJ2-4, reads GAGVSQSPRYKVAKRGQDVALRCDPISGHVSLFWYQQALGQGPEFLTYFQNEAQLDKSGLPSDRFFAERPEGSVSTLKIQRTQQEDSAVYLCASSLGASGLAKNIQYFGAGTRLSVL.